The TCR beta chain described here comes from a study of early T cells in non-severe SARS-CoV-2 infection. Study information: Sequencing targeted bulk RNA from unsorted whole blood, leaving chains unpaired.

The sample holds a few counts of this clonotype. Its matching antigen is unknown. Study conclusions and caveats: VDJdb matching favored anti-spike CD8 responses, missing private and CD4 specificities.

Each single cDNA molecule received a unique molecular identifier. From the 5' RACE reads, TCRdb called clonotypes with MiXCR, one entry per CDR3 protein. The sample has over 25,000 distinct CDR3 sequences; roughly 5% are singletons. V lost 11 bases to trimming and J lost 1 base; unmatched junction nucleotides: 7. Germline CDR1 MNHNY, CDR2 SVGAGI (reference sequence). This CDR3 region has 14 residues. Source material: whole blood. This rearrangement joins TRBV6-6 to TRBJ1-1; 10 bases match TRBD1. This TCR was sampled from an adult who was a healthcare worker with PCR-confirmed SARS-CoV-2 infection or an uninfected control (not recorded which). CDR3 in DNA: TGTGCCGGTGGGACAGGGGCTGGGAACACTGAAGCTTTCTTT. Amino acids: CAGGTGAGNTEAFF.